Each of the 13 T cell receptor beta chains below was sequenced from the same sample in a study of T cells in Graves' hyperthyroidism and ophthalmopathy. Researchers took RNA transcripts and amplified the TCR beta CDR3 regions from them. HTBI primers were the set used in a first-round RT-PCR of the TCR CDR3. From the multiplex PCR reads, TCRdb called clonotypes with MiXCR, one entry per CDR3 protein. This sample has about 530,000 distinct CDR3 sequences, with roughly 17% found just once. Sample: blood. Source of these receptors: a woman aged 18-35 years with Graves' ophthalmopathy.

In its sample, this clonotype was seen many times. The rearrangement links TRBV20-1 to TRBJ2-7; TRBD1 agrees at 9 bases. V was pared by 5 bases and J by 4 bases, with 12 bases of the junction left unmatched. The germline gives CDR1 DFQATT, CDR2 SNEGSKA (reference sequence). The CDR3 runs to 15 residues. Written as DNA, the CDR3 is TGCAGTGCTCCGGGACAGGGAAGGGGGTCTTACGAGCAGTACTTC. Protein sequence: CSAPGQGRGSYEQYF.

V is TRBV19 and J is TRBJ2-2; D is unresolved. In germline, CDR1 is LNHDA, CDR2 SQIVND (reference sequence). The CDR3 spans 18 residues. Trimming removed 6 bases at V and 5 bases at J, with 25 bases between. The CDR3 coding sequence is TGTGCCAGTAGCACCCCCTCCGAGACTTTGGGTAGAACCGGGGAGCTGTTTTTT. Translated, it gives CASSTPSETLGRTGELFF.

This clonotype has a handful of counts. This may be a read error, as it is one base from a much larger clone. The chain couples TRBV13 to TRBJ2-7; tentatively, D is TRBD1 (5 bases). Germline V gene data show CDR1 as PRHDT and CDR2 as FYEKMQ (reference sequence). This CDR3 comprises 13 residues. V lost 8 bases and J lost 3, with 14 bases in between. The CDR3 region is CASLNRQSYEQYF. In nucleotides, the CDR3 is TGTGCCAGCCTGAACAGGCAAAGCTACGAGCAGTACTTC.

This clonotype showed up just once. The chain links TRBV6-2 or TRBV6-3 to TRBJ2-5; 11 bases agree with TRBD2. Per the germline V gene, CDR1 is MNHEY and CDR2 is SVGEGT. With V trimmed by 7 bases and J by 4 bases, 8 bases remained unmatched. CDR3 size: 15 residues. The DNA for the CDR3 is TGTGCCAGCAATCAACTAGCGGGAGTGGGAGAGACCCAGTACTTC. This sequence encodes CASNQLAGVGETQYF.

The chain joins TRBV4-3 to TRBJ2-2; 9 bases align to TRBD1. Germline V CDR1 and CDR2: LGHNA, YSLEER. Trimming cost V 1 base and J 3 bases; bases outside gene matches: 0. This CDR3 contains 15 residues. The CDR3 sequence: CASSQGDRDTGELFF. CDR3 coding DNA: TGCGCCAGCAGCCAAGGGGACAGGGACACCGGGGAGCTGTTTTTT.

The chain is built from TRBV28 and TRBJ2-7, with 10 bases that match TRBD1. CDR1 is MDHEN, CDR2 SYDVKM, per germline. This CDR3 contains 16 residues. Trimming took 3 bases from V and 6 from J; bases not matched to a gene: 11. The CDR3 DNA is TGTGCCAGCAGTTTGATTGGGTGGACAGGGGGAATCGAGCAGTACTTC. It codes for CASSLIGWTGGIEQYF.

This clonotype was detected only a few times. The genes are TRBV5-6 and TRBJ1-2; weak D call: TRBD1 (5 bases). The CDR3 sequence is 13 residues long. The germline gives CDR1 SGHDT, CDR2 YYEEEE. V lost 1 base, J lost 8 bases, and 12 bases lay in between. The CDR3 reads CASSLSRGRGYTF. DNA of the CDR3: TGTGCCAGCAGCTTGTCTCGGGGGAGGGGCTACACCTTC.

This clonotype appeared a few times. The chain links TRBV4-3 to TRBJ2-3; possibly TRBD2 for D (5 bases). V lost 0 bases, J lost 2 bases, and 9 bases lay in between. The CDR3 contains 15 residues. Germline values: CDR1 LGHNA, CDR2 YSLEER. The CDR3 loop reads CASSQEWETTDTQYF. The DNA of the CDR3 is TGCGCCAGCAGCCAAGAGTGGGAGACCACAGATACGCAGTATTTT.

This clonotype was recorded at least ten times. This chain connects TRBV3-1 to TRBJ2-5, with 10 bases identical to TRBD2. J lost 4 bases, V lost 3 bases, and 8 bases had no gene match. CDR1 is LGHDT, CDR2 YNNKEL, per germline (reference sequence). The CDR3 runs 16 residues. CDR3 in amino acids: CASSHEQLAGAETQYF. CDR3 bases: TGTGCCAGCAGCCATGAGCAGCTAGCGGGAGCAGAGACCCAGTACTTC.

This clonotype was recorded many times. The chain links TRBV2 to TRBJ2-3; D possibly uses TRBD1 or TRBD2 (5 bases each). Trimming left V 2 bases short and J 6 bases short, with 15 bases between. The CDR3 is 15 residues long. From germline, CDR1 is SNHLY and CDR2 FYNNEI. The CDR3 DNA sequence: TGTGCCAGCAGTGAAACCGGGACCCCTCGGGATACGCAGTATTTT. It codes for CASSETGTPRDTQYF. Looking up the rest from reference TRBV2 and TRBJ2-3 gives the full variable domain: EPEVTQTPSHQVTQMGQEVILRCVPISNHLYFYWYRQILGQKVEFLVSFYNNEISEKSEIFDDQFSVERPDGSNFTLKIRSTKLEDSAMYFCASSETGTPRDTQYFGPGTRLTVL.

The chain carries TRBV15 and TRBJ2-2; no firm D call. Trimming took off 1 base at V and 6 bases at J, with 3 bases between the two ends. The CDR3 runs to 12 residues. CDR1 is LNHNV, CDR2 YYDKDF, per germline (reference sequence). The CDR3 DNA reads as TGTGCCACCAGCAGAGTAGCCGGGGAGCTGTTTTTT. The encoded protein is CATSRVAGELFF.

This clonotype was found many times. This chain joins TRBV2 and TRBJ1-2, with D maybe TRBD1 (6 bases). Trimming pared 3 bases from V and 1 base from J, leaving 18 bases between. The V gene's germline CDR1 is SNHLY and CDR2 FYNNEI. The CDR3 is 17 residues long. The CDR3 sequence: CASSDRGYRALNYGYTF. The CDR3 nucleotides read TGTGCCAGCAGTGATAGGGGATACAGGGCCCTTAACTATGGCTACACCTTC.

The sample holds many counts of this clonotype. This chain links TRBV28 with TRBJ1-5, with 10 bases fitting TRBD1. Germline CDR1 MDHEN, CDR2 SYDVKM. This CDR3 is 14 amino acids long. The V and J ends lost 8 bases and 6 bases, in that order; junction bases with no gene match: 7. CDR3 DNA sequence: TGTGCCAGCCGTCCCGGGACAGGGGTTCAGCCCCAGCATTTT. It yields the protein CASRPGTGVQPQHF.